Detailed here is one T cell receptor (beta chain). Its target is unknown. The data originate from a study of early T cells in non-severe SARS-CoV-2 infection. Background on the study: The sequenced material was bulk RNA from unsorted whole blood, and its chains were unpaired. Study-wide findings and caveats: Matching with VDJdb favored anti-spike CD8 responses (missing private and CD4 specificities).

Germline loops: CDR1 SGHKS, CDR2 YYEKEE (reference sequence). The CDR3 contains 15 residues. V was shortened by 0 bases and J by 3 bases, with 12 bases between the two germline ends. Unique molecular identifier tags were affixed to discrete cDNA molecules. TCRdb re-analysed the 5' RACE reads in MiXCR, keeping a single row per CDR3 protein. The sample carries about 79,000 distinct CDR3 sequences, over 9% recorded once. The rearrangement links TRBV5-5 to TRBJ1-1, with D possibly TRBD1 on 6 matching bases. The sequence came from an adult who was a healthcare worker with PCR-confirmed SARS-CoV-2 infection or an uninfected control (not recorded which). Sequencing was performed on whole blood. The CDR3 sequence is CASSLAGGVYTEAFF. The CDR3 region has the DNA TGTGCCAGCAGCTTGGCGGGGGGCGTGTACACTGAAGCTTTCTTT.